A selection of T cell receptor beta chains follows, all from one sample in a study of regulatory T cells. Clones were sequenced by immunoSEQ multiplex PCR, and TCRdb holds only the in-frame ones, with some missing. The sample records approximately 20,000 clones, approximately 94% being singletons. Material: CD8+ T cells sorted from blood. Every receptor here comes from a child between 2 and 9 years old with CD3G deficiency. Both conserved end residues are part of each CDR3. The D gene is left open where the match is weak. Expanded clones get a size class; other rows say once, few or many, or leave the size out.

>TRBV28|TRBJ2-2|TRBD1|-
CASREGQATGELFF
TGTGCCAGCAGAGAAGGACAGGCCACCGGGGAGCTGTTTTTT
>TRBV5-1|TRBJ1-2|-|-
CASSLAGLSGYTF
TGCGCCAGCAGCTTGGCGGGGTTATCTGGCTACACCTTC
>TRBV7-9|TRBJ2-3|TRBD1|-
CASSPLGQGSTDTQYF
TGTGCCAGCAGCCCTTTGGGACAGGGGTCGACAGATACGCAGTATTTT
>TRBV27|TRBJ2-1|TRBD2|-
CASRLAGGINEQFF
TGTGCCAGCAGACTAGCGGGAGGGATTAATGAGCAGTTCTTC
>TRBV6-1|TRBJ1-1|TRBD1|once
CASSELTPGQGWTEAFF
TGTGCCAGCAGTGAGCTTACCCCGGGACAGGGGTGGACTGAAGCTTTCTTT
>TRBV7-9|TRBJ2-3|-|few
CASSPGLIGTDTQYF
TGTGCCAGCAGCCCGGGGTTGATTGGCACAGATACGCAGTATTTT
>TRBV28|TRBJ1-2|-|once
CASSSDINYGYTF
TGTGCCAGCAGTTCGGATATTAACTATGGCTACACCTTC
>TRBV6-1|TRBJ2-7|-|-
CASSVFGTGLNEQYF
TGTGCCAGCAGTGTTTTTGGTACAGGGCTGAACGAGCAGTACTTC
>TRBV21-1|TRBJ2-3|-|once
CAPPSGRGDTQYF
TGTGCCCCACCTAGCGGGAGGGGAGATACGCAGTATTTT
>TRBV28|TRBJ2-5|TRBD1|-
CASSHPTGGVGTQYF
TGTGCCAGCAGTCACCCAACAGGGGGAGTTGGGACCCAGTACTTC
>TRBV28|TRBJ1-6|TRBD1|-
CASSFRGDNSPLHF
TGTGCCAGCAGTTTCAGGGGGGATAATTCACCCCTCCACTTT
>TRBV6-1|TRBJ2-7|-|once
CASSELETSSYEQYF
TGTGCCAGCAGTGAATTGGAGACTAGCTCCTACGAGCAGTACTTC
>TRBV30|TRBJ1-6|-|-
CAWSDQGSPLHF
TGTGCCTGGAGTGATCAGGGATCACCCCTCCACTTT
>TRBV7-8|TRBJ1-5|-|-
CASSTTGYNQPQHF
TGTGCCAGCAGCACCACAGGGTACAATCAGCCCCAGCATTTT
>TRBV9|TRBJ1-1|-|-
CASSVGDMNTEAFF
TGTGCCAGCAGCGTAGGTGATATGAACACTGAAGCTTTCTTT
>TRBV28|TRBJ2-7|-|-
CASSSSSNSYEQYF
TGTGCCAGCAGTTCTAGCTCCAACTCCTACGAGCAGTACTTC
>TRBV4-1|TRBJ2-3|-|-
CASSQEGDTQYF
TGCGCCAGCAGCCAAGAGGGAGATACGCAGTATTTT
>TRBV18|TRBJ2-3|TRBD2|-
CASSSTSGSITPDTQYF
TGTGCCAGCTCATCAACTAGCGGGAGTATAACCCCAGATACGCAGTATTTT
>TRBV5-1|TRBJ2-3|-|-
CASSWTVGDTQYF
TGCGCCAGCAGCTGGACAGTGGGAGATACGCAGTATTTT
>TRBV13|TRBJ1-2|-|-
CASSGGTAGRGYTF
TGTGCCAGCAGCGGGGGGACGGCTGGCCGCGGCTACACCTTC
>TRBV7-8|TRBJ2-5|-|-
CASSSLDSQETQYF
TGTGCCAGCAGCTCCTTGGACAGCCAAGAGACCCAGTACTTC
>TRBV28|TRBJ2-4|TRBD1|-
CASSMTGPEENIQYF
TGTGCCAGCAGTATGACAGGGCCAGAGGAAAACATTCAGTACTTC